These 31 T cell receptor beta chains share one sample of origin, sequenced in a study of CD8+ T cells in alopecia areata. Extracted RNA was reverse transcribed, and the resulting cDNA served as sequencing template. The protocol was immunoSEQ multiplex PCR, while the TCRdb copy is restricted to in-frame clones and leaves out a portion. The sample includes 150,000 or so clones, about 87% seen only once; the top ten take more than 12%. The input for sequencing was CD8+ T cells sorted from blood, taken at week 0. These receptors all come from a human donor with alopecia areata.

This chain joins TRBV7-9 and TRBJ2-7; D is undetermined. Trimming took 5 bases from V and 2 from J, leaving 10 bases between them. The CDR3 length is 13 residues. The germline V gene encodes CDR1 SEHNR and CDR2 FQNEAQ (reference sequence). The CDR3 DNA reads as TGTGCCAGCAGCACCCCCAAGACCTACGAGCAGTACTTC. It is translated as CASSTPKTYEQYF.

This clone showed up just a few times. V is TRBV19 and J is TRBJ2-2; 10 bases map to TRBD2. After removal of 0 bases from V and 7 bases from J, the junction contained 2 bases not matched to a gene. Germline V gene data show CDR1 as LNHDA and CDR2 as SQIVND (reference sequence). This CDR3 contains 15 residues. The CDR3 sequence is CASSIDLAGVGELFF. As DNA, the CDR3 is TGTGCCAGTAGTATAGACCTAGCGGGAGTCGGGGAGCTGTTTTTT.

V and J are TRBV7-3 and TRBJ2-1; D is perhaps TRBD1 (6 bases). V was pared by 5 bases and J by 7 bases, with 12 bases between. The length of the CDR3 is 13 residues. Germline assignment: CDR1 SGHTA and CDR2 FQGTGA. CDR3 sequence (DNA): TGTGCCAGCAGCGATACAGGGAAAAATGAGCAGTTCTTC. Translation: CASSDTGKNEQFF.

V and J are TRBV6-5 and TRBJ2-7; D may correspond to TRBD1 or TRBD2 (5 bases each). Germline CDR1 MNHEY, CDR2 SVGAGI. Trimming removed 0 bases at V and 3 bases at J, with 9 bases between. The CDR3 is 14 amino acids. Here the CDR3 DNA reads TGTGCCAGCAGTTACTCCGGGACCTTCTACGAGCAGTACTTC. It yields the protein CASSYSGTFYEQYF.

This clone was seen just once. The rearrangement links TRBV5-4 to TRBJ2-3; possibly TRBD2 for D (5 bases). Germline CDR1 SGHNT, CDR2 YYREEE (reference sequence). V was pared by 4 bases and J by 2 bases, with 14 bases between. This CDR3 has 15 residues. The CDR3 protein is CASSRGGLSTDTQYF. The CDR3 nucleotides read TGTGCCAGCAGCCGTGGCGGACTCTCCACAGATACGCAGTATTTT. The whole variable domain, remainder taken from reference TRBV5-4 and TRBJ2-3, is ETGVTQSPTHLIKTRGQQVTLRCSSQSGHNTVSWYQQALGQGPQFIFQYYREEENGRGNFPPRFSGLQFPNYSSELNVNALELDDSALYLCASSRGGLSTDTQYFGPGTRLTVL.

This CDR3 reads CASSPASNYGYTF. The DNA for the CDR3 is TGCGCCAGCAGCCCGGCCAGTAACTATGGCTACACCTTC. The chain employs TRBV5-1 and TRBJ1-2; D is undetermined. The CDR3 contains 13 residues. Germline V gene data show CDR1 as SGHRS and CDR2 as YFSETQ. Trimming removed 4 bases at V and 1 base at J, with 8 bases between. The full variable domain, with the rest looked up from reference TRBV5-1 and TRBJ1-2, is KAGVTQTPRYLIKTRGQQVTLSCSPISGHRSVSWYQQTPGQGLQFLFEYFSETQRNKGNFPGRFSGRQFSNSRSEMNVSTLELGDSALYLCASSPASNYGYTFGSGTRLTVV.

CDR3 region: CASSQELGATGVYGYTF. In DNA form, the CDR3 reads TGCGCCAGCAGCCAAGAGCTTGGCGCGACAGGGGTCTATGGCTACACCTTC. V is TRBV4-1 and J is TRBJ1-2, with 8 nucleotides matching TRBD1. This CDR3 comprises 17 residues. With V trimmed by 0 bases and J by 4 bases, 10 bases remained unmatched. CDR1 is MGHRA and CDR2 is YSYEKL in the germline V gene.

The chain couples TRBV5-1 to TRBJ2-7, with a possible D match to TRBD1 (7 bases). Germline CDR1 is SGHRS and CDR2 is YFSETQ. Trimming removed 0 bases at V and 6 bases at J, with 16 bases between. The CDR3 length is 15 residues. The CDR3 loop reads CASSLEGQAGSEQYF. CDR3 DNA sequence: TGCGCCAGCAGCTTGGAAGGACAGGCGGGGAGCGAGCAGTACTTC. Full variable domain (outside the CDR3, taken from reference TRBV5-1 and TRBJ2-7): KAGVTQTPRYLIKTRGQQVTLSCSPISGHRSVSWYQQTPGQGLQFLFEYFSETQRNKGNFPGRFSGRQFSNSRSEMNVSTLELGDSALYLCASSLEGQAGSEQYFGPGTRLTVT.

The chain is built from TRBV19 and TRBJ2-1; 8 bases map to TRBD2. With V trimmed by 4 bases and J by 6 bases, 8 bases remained unmatched. The CDR3 is made up of 15 amino acids. Germline lookup yields CDR1 LNHDA and CDR2 SQIVND (reference sequence). The CDR3 DNA reads as TGTGCCAGTAGTACCGATAGCGGGGTTAGCAATGAGCAGTTCTTC. It is translated as CASSTDSGVSNEQFF.

The rearrangement uses TRBV30 and TRBJ2-7, with a tentative D call TRBD2 (6 bases). V dropped 5 bases and J dropped 2 bases, with 16 bases sitting between them. The CDR3 runs 14 residues. Germline CDR1 and CDR2: GTSNPN and SVGIG (reference sequence). The CDR3 coding sequence is TGTGCCTGGGCGGAGCGGGCCGCGGCCTACGAGCAGTACTTC. Its translation is CAWAERAAAYEQYF.

The chain combines TRBV13 with TRBJ1-1; 7 nucleotides align to TRBD1. Germline V lookup: CDR1 PRHDT, CDR2 FYEKMQ (reference sequence). The CDR3 is 16 residues long. The junction had 9 bases not matched to a gene; V was cut back by 5 bases and J by 0 bases. The CDR3 reads CASSLGQEYMNTEAFF. The DNA for the CDR3 is TGTGCCAGCAGCCTCGGACAGGAGTACATGAACACTGAAGCTTTCTTT.

V usage is TRBV5-4 and J usage is TRBJ2-3; TRBD2 agrees at 8 bases. This CDR3 is built from 15 residues. Germline values: CDR1 SGHNT, CDR2 YYREEE (reference sequence). Trimming cost V 0 bases and J 3 bases; bases outside gene matches: 3. CDR3 in amino acids: CASSLGGGPTDTQYF. CDR3 nucleotide sequence: TGTGCCAGCAGCTTGGGCGGGGGGCCGACAGATACGCAGTATTTT. Full variable domain (missing parts from reference TRBV5-4 and TRBJ2-3): ETGVTQSPTHLIKTRGQQVTLRCSSQSGHNTVSWYQQALGQGPQFIFQYYREEENGRGNFPPRFSGLQFPNYSSELNVNALELDDSALYLCASSLGGGPTDTQYFGPGTRLTVL.

In the case of this clone: At one end the junction does not follow the germline gene, possibly because of a read error. The chain has TRBV4-1 and TRBJ1-1; possible D gene TRBD1, 6 bases. From germline, CDR1 is MGHRA and CDR2 YSYEKL. The length of the CDR3 is 13 residues. CDR3 residues: CASSPQGNPEAFF. The CDR3 nucleotides are TGCGCCAGCAGCCCTCAGGGGAACCCTGAAGCTTTCTTT.

The chain has TRBV7-9 and TRBJ2-1; D is unresolved. The CDR3 contains 12 residues. CDR1 SEHNR and CDR2 FQNEAQ come from the germline V gene (reference sequence). Trimming shortened V by 1 base and J by 10 bases, and 8 bases separated the two germline ends. DNA for the CDR3: TGTGCCAGCAGCTTAGGCCTCAAGGAGCAGTTCTTC. As protein: CASSLGLKEQFF.

This chain joins TRBV13 and TRBJ1-1; D possibly corresponds to TRBD1 (5 bases). This CDR3 region has 14 residues. Germline values: CDR1 PRHDT, CDR2 FYEKMQ (reference sequence). V dropped 5 bases and J dropped 7 bases, with 17 bases sitting between them. CDR3: CASSHPGTENEAFF. The CDR3 nucleotides are TGTGCCAGCAGCCACCCCGGGACCGAGAATGAAGCTTTCTTT.

This chain uses TRBV7-2 with TRBJ2-7; D could derive from TRBD1 or TRBD2 (7 bases each). Germline V lookup: CDR1 SGHTA, CDR2 FQGNSA. Deletions cut 7 bases from V and 6 bases from J, with 22 bases between. CDR3 length: 15 residues. The CDR3: CASTRGAGGFGEQYF. As DNA, the CDR3 is TGTGCCAGCACACGGGGGGCAGGGGGATTCGGCGAGCAGTACTTC.

V usage is TRBV30 and J usage is TRBJ1-2; possibly TRBD1 for D (5 bases). The CDR3 has 13 residues. CDR1 is GTSNPN, CDR2 SVGIG, per germline (reference sequence). V lost 0 bases and J lost 5, with 10 bases in between. The chain's CDR3 is CAWSVGREYGYTF. CDR3 DNA: TGTGCCTGGAGTGTAGGCAGGGAATATGGCTACACCTTC.

The gene calls are TRBV4-1 and TRBJ1-2; possible D gene TRBD1, 6 bases. The CDR3 spans 15 residues. The V and J ends lost 4 bases and 3 bases respectively, with 15 bases between them. Germline V gene data show CDR1 as MGHRA and CDR2 as YSYEKL. Here the CDR3 reads CASSPSDSPYYGYTF. CDR3 coding DNA: TGCGCCAGCAGCCCCTCGGACAGCCCATACTATGGCTACACCTTC.

The chain recombines TRBV6-5 with TRBJ2-7; D ambiguous. CDR1 MNHEY and CDR2 SVGAGI come from the germline V gene. The CDR3 consists of 13 residues. The V and J ends lost 4 bases and 6 bases respectively, with 13 bases between them. Here the CDR3 reads CASSWVTSSEQYF. The DNA for the CDR3 is TGTGCCAGCAGTTGGGTAACCAGTTCCGAGCAGTACTTC.

The CDR3 here is CASSFRDRGNNEQFF. The CDR3, as DNA: TGTGCCAGCAGTTTCCGGGACAGGGGAAACAATGAGCAGTTCTTC. V and J are TRBV27 and TRBJ2-1; 10 bases line up with TRBD1. Germline assignment: CDR1 MNHEY and CDR2 SMNVEV (reference sequence). Trimming cost V 3 bases and J 5 bases; bases outside gene matches: 4. The CDR3 has 15 amino acids.

The chain joins TRBV9 to TRBJ2-2; D may correspond to TRBD1 or TRBD2 (5 bases each). The CDR3 runs 15 residues. The V end lost 0 bases, the J end lost 6 bases, and 12 bases lay between the germline ends. CDR1 and CDR2 from the germline V gene are SGDLS and YYNGEE. CDR3 bases: TGTGCCAGCAGCGTAGGGGACGGGATAGCCGGGGAGCTGTTTTTT. As protein: CASSVGDGIAGELFF.

V and J are TRBV7-6 and TRBJ2-7, with 10 bases aligning to TRBD2. V shed 5 bases, J shed 4 bases, and the junction held 5 bases outside the gene matches. Per the germline V gene, CDR1 is SGHVS and CDR2 is FNYEAQ. CDR3 length: 14 amino acids. The CDR3 reads CASSQSGGAYEQYF. The CDR3 bases are TGTGCCAGCAGCCAGAGCGGGGGGGCGTACGAGCAGTACTTC.

The rearrangement joins TRBV21-1 to TRBJ2-3; the table's D call TRBD1 went unverified against the DNA. TRBV21-1 is classified as a pseudogene. The CDR3 covers 16 residues. For the CDR3, the DNA is TGTGCCAGCAGCAAAGCGCTGGGACAGGGGATGGATACGCAGTATTTT. This sequence encodes CASSKALGQGMDTQYF.

The chain recombines TRBV4-1 with TRBJ2-5; 11 positions match TRBD2. With V trimmed by 8 bases and J by 1 base, 12 bases remained unmatched. Germline V gene data show CDR1 as MGHRA and CDR2 as YSYEKL. This CDR3 comprises 17 residues. This CDR3 reads CASGPIQTSGGQETQYF. CDR3 bases: TGCGCCAGCGGACCTATTCAAACTAGCGGGGGCCAAGAGACCCAGTACTTC.

The J gene is TRBJ1-1, the V gene TRBV10-3; the D gene is possibly TRBD1 (6 bases). Looked up from germline, CDR1 is ENHRY and CDR2 is SYGVKD. V was clipped by 3 bases and J by 5 bases, with 10 bases between them. The CDR3 is made up of 13 amino acids. CDR3 region: CAISDQGSTEAFF. CDR3 in DNA: TGTGCCATCAGTGATCAGGGGAGTACTGAAGCTTTCTTT.

The V call is TRBV5-1, the J call TRBJ2-7, with D unclear. Trimming left V 4 bases short and J 2 bases short, with 13 bases between. CDR1 is SGHRS and CDR2 is YFSETQ in the germline V gene. The length of the CDR3 is 14 residues. The CDR3 nucleotides read TGCGCCAGCAGCGAAGTCGGCCCAACCTACGAGCAGTACTTC. As protein: CASSEVGPTYEQYF.

The V and J genes are TRBV5-1 and TRBJ2-1; D is ambiguous. With 1 base removed from V and 0 bases from J, the gap between germline ends came to 5 bases. Germline CDR1 reads SGHRS; CDR2 reads YFSETQ. This CDR3 has 14 amino acids. The CDR3 region is CASSLTNSYNEQFF. The DNA of the CDR3 is TGCGCCAGCAGCTTGACTAACTCCTACAATGAGCAGTTCTTC.

This rearrangement joins TRBV29-1 to TRBJ1-2; D might be TRBD1 (6 bases). The V end lost 4 bases, the J end lost 0 bases, and 9 bases lay between the germline ends. CDR3 size: 13 residues. Germline CDR1 and CDR2: SQVTM and ANQGSEA. This CDR3 reads CSVVGAANYGYTF. The CDR3 DNA sequence: TGCAGCGTTGTGGGGGCGGCTAACTATGGCTACACCTTC.

The chain has TRBV9 and TRBJ2-6; 10 positions agree with TRBD1. The germline CDR1 and CDR2 sequences are SGDLS and YYNGEE. V shed 7 bases, J shed 3 bases, and the junction held 13 bases outside the gene matches. The CDR3 sequence is 18 residues long. CDR3 region: CASAQSGTGVFGANVLTF. The CDR3 bases are TGTGCCAGCGCCCAGAGTGGGACAGGGGTATTTGGGGCCAACGTCCTGACTTTC.

J is TRBJ2-1 and V is TRBV27; TRBD1 aligns across 11 bases. CDR3 length equals 17 residues. Losses at the gene ends were 6 bases for V and 9 bases for J; bases not matched to a gene: 16. The germline CDR1 and CDR2 sequences are MNHEY and SMNVEV (reference sequence). The CDR3 coding sequence is TGTGCCAGCAGCTCCAGTAGGAGGACAGGGGGCGAAGGTGAGCAGTTCTTC. Its protein is CASSSSRRTGGEGEQFF.

DNA for the CDR3: TGTGCCAGTAGCCCCATTCTTAGGGGAGACGGGGAGCTGTTTTTT. Amino acids: CASSPILRGDGELFF. The rearrangement joins TRBV19 to TRBJ2-2; either TRBD1 or TRBD2 may fit D (5 bases each). The CDR3 is 15 amino acids. Germline V lookup: CDR1 LNHDA, CDR2 SQIVND (reference sequence). Trimming left V 6 bases short and J 7 bases short, with 18 bases between.